The 25 T cell receptor beta chains below were found in one sample sequenced in a study of Graves' ophthalmopathy and Graves' hyperthyroidism. TCR beta CDR3 regions were amplified from RNA transcripts. The first round was an RT-PCR with HTBI primers, and the second round was a multiplex PCR. TCRdb re-analysed the multiplex PCR reads in MiXCR, keeping a single row per CDR3 protein. The data contain under 350,000 distinct CDR3 sequences, 17% of them singletons. The sample consisted of peripheral blood. These receptor sequences come from an adult man with Graves' ophthalmopathy.

This clonotype showed up many times. V is TRBV12-3 or TRBV12-4 and J is TRBJ2-2; D not resolved. The CDR3 runs to 11 residues. V lost 8 bases and J 4 bases, leaving 5 bases between the germline ends. The CDR3, as DNA: TGTGCCAGCCTCCTCACCGGGGAGCTGTTTTTT. Its translation: CASLLTGELFF.

This clonotype occurred many times. This may be a read error, as it is one base from a much larger clone. The rearrangement joins TRBV24-1 to TRBJ2-7, with a weak D call TRBD1 (5 bases). This CDR3 comprises 13 residues. In germline, CDR1 is KGHDR, CDR2 SFDVKD. The CDR3 DNA reads as TGTGCCGCCAGTGATTCCGCCAGGGACGAGCAGTACTTC. Translating it yields CAASDSARDEQYF.

The chain employs TRBV28 and TRBJ2-7, with TRBD2 matching over 13 bases. CDR3 length: 17 residues. Unmatched junction bases numbered 6, after V lost 4 bases and J lost 0 bases. Germline loops: CDR1 MDHEN, CDR2 SYDVKM. The CDR3 DNA reads as TGTGCCAGCAGTTCAGGACTAGCGGGAGCTCACTCCTACGAGCAGTACTTC. Translation gives CASSSGLAGAHSYEQYF. Based on the CDR3 plus reference TRBV28 and TRBJ2-7, the full variable domain is DVKVTQSSRYLVKRTGEKVFLECVQDMDHENMFWYRQDPGLGLRLIYFSYDVKMKEKGDIPEGYSVSREKKERFSLILESASTNQTSMYLCASSSGLAGAHSYEQYFGPGTRLTVT.

This clonotype was seen repeatedly, ten times or more. The chain uses TRBV12-3 or TRBV12-4 and TRBJ2-2; the D gene is possibly TRBD2 (6 bases). Trimming pared 1 base from V and 2 bases from J, leaving 8 bases between. The CDR3 consists of 15 residues. CDR3 loop: CASSLVGGNTGELFF. Here the CDR3 DNA reads TGTGCCAGCAGTTTAGTGGGGGGAAACACCGGGGAGCTGTTTTTT.

This clonotype was seen at least ten times. This chain links TRBV5-1 with TRBJ2-7; unclear D gene. Germline CDR1 SGHRS, CDR2 YFSETQ. The CDR3 covers 14 residues. With 0 bases removed from V and 2 bases from J, the gap between germline ends came to 9 bases. The CDR3 sequence: CASSLDVRAYEQYF. As DNA, the CDR3 is TGCGCCAGCAGCTTGGACGTACGAGCCTACGAGCAGTACTTC.

The chain carries TRBV7-2 and TRBJ2-5; 7 nucleotides align to TRBD1. V was pared by 0 bases and J by 5 bases, with 6 bases of the junction left unmatched. Per germline, CDR1 SGHTA and CDR2 FQGNSA. The CDR3 covers 15 residues. As DNA, the CDR3 is TGTGCCAGCAGCTTAGCAGACAGGGTCAGGGAGACCCAGTACTTC. Translation gives CASSLADRVRETQYF.

This clonotype was counted ten times or more. The chain carries TRBV6-1 and TRBJ2-7, with D possibly being TRBD2 (5 bases). The CDR3 contains 8 residues. Per the germline V gene, CDR1 is MNHNS and CDR2 is SASEGT. DNA for the CDR3: TGTGCTCGGGGCGAGCAGTACTTC. It yields the protein CARGEQYF.

This clonotype was picked up many times. V and J are TRBV29-1 and TRBJ2-5; 9 nucleotides align to TRBD1. Germline V gene sequence: CDR1 SQVTM, CDR2 ANQGSEA. V lost 5 bases to trimming and J lost 5 bases; unmatched junction nucleotides: 9. There are 14 residues in the CDR3. The CDR3 loop reads CSVIPPGQGETQYF. CDR3 DNA sequence: TGCAGCGTTATTCCTCCCGGACAGGGGGAGACCCAGTACTTC.

This clonotype has a count of ten or more. The rearrangement joins TRBV6-2 or TRBV6-3 to TRBJ2-2; 12 bases are a match to TRBD2. CDR1 is MNHEY and CDR2 is SVGEGT in the germline V gene. J was trimmed by 5 bases and V by 4 bases; bases with no gene match: 11. The CDR3 sequence is 18 residues long. The CDR3 nucleotides are TGTGCCAGCAGTTCCCCGACTAGCGGGGGATATCGAACCGGGGAGCTGTTTTTT. This translates into CASSSPTSGGYRTGELFF.

This clonotype was observed many times. At one end the junction does not follow the germline gene, possibly because of a read error. This chain connects TRBV11-2 to TRBJ2-5; weak D call: TRBD2 (6 bases). CDR1 is SGHAT, CDR2 FQNNGV, per germline. The CDR3 totals 13 residues. The DNA of the CDR3 is TGTGCCAGCAGCTTAGATCTGACTGGAGGGTTGGGCTTC. This gives the protein CASSLDLTGGLGF.

This clonotype has at least ten counts. The chain carries TRBV2 and TRBJ2-5, with D possibly matching TRBD2 (5 bases). Germline V lookup: CDR1 SNHLY, CDR2 FYNNEI. The CDR3 runs 13 residues. Trimming stripped 5 bases from V and 3 bases from J, with 10 bases between. CDR3 protein: CASSSEREETQYF. CDR3 DNA sequence: TGTGCCAGCAGTTCCGAGAGGGAAGAGACCCAGTACTTC.

V and J are TRBV6-4 and TRBJ2-6, with D perhaps TRBD2 (7 bases). Germline V gene data show CDR1 as MRHNA and CDR2 as SNTAGT. With 6 bases removed from V and 0 bases from J, the gap between germline ends came to 24 bases. CDR3 length: 20 amino acids. This chain's CDR3 is CASRGPGGQFRRSGANVLTF. CDR3 nucleotide sequence: TGTGCCAGCAGGGGACCGGGGGGCCAATTTCGCCGCTCTGGGGCCAACGTCCTGACTTTC.

The chain recombines TRBV12-3 or TRBV12-4 with TRBJ2-7; the D is unclear. Deletions cut 7 bases from V and 6 bases from J, with 13 bases between. This CDR3 has 12 residues. Here the CDR3 DNA reads TGTGCCAGCATGGCGGTCCTTGGCGAGCAGTACTTC. Encoded protein: CASMAVLGEQYF.

This clonotype has a handful of counts. The rearrangement uses TRBV4-2 and TRBJ2-2, with 9 bases lining up with TRBD2. Germline V gene lookup returns CDR1 LGHNA and CDR2 YNFKEQ. The CDR3 is made up of 18 amino acids. V was clipped by 0 bases and J by 4 bases; unmatched bases: 9. The chain's CDR3 is CASSQDPGGGDSTGELFF. The DNA for the CDR3 is TGTGCCAGCAGCCAAGATCCGGGCGGGGGGGACAGCACCGGGGAGCTGTTTTTT.

This chain uses TRBV28 with TRBJ2-2, with TRBD2 matching 9 bases. Germline-derived CDR1 and CDR2 are MDHEN and SYDVKM. There are 16 residues in the CDR3. The J segment lost 1 base and the V segment lost 2 bases, leaving 2 bases of the junction unmatched. CDR3 sequence reads: CASSLGSGRNTGELFF. CDR3 DNA sequence: TGTGCCAGCAGTTTAGGTAGCGGGAGGAACACCGGGGAGCTGTTTTTT.

The rearrangement uses TRBV29-1 and TRBJ1-2; D remains ambiguous. The CDR3 contains 13 residues. Trimming took off 4 bases at V and 0 bases at J, with 9 bases between the two ends. CDR1 is SQVTM and CDR2 is ANQGSEA in the germline V gene. The CDR3 sequence: CSVGVGSNYGYTF. The CDR3 DNA reads TGCAGCGTTGGGGTGGGGTCTAACTATGGCTACACCTTC.

There are a few counts of this clonotype. The genes are TRBV6-5 and TRBJ2-5; TRBD1 aligns across 8 bases. Looked up from germline, CDR1 is MNHEY and CDR2 is SVGAGI. This CDR3 comprises 13 residues. The trim removed 5 bases at V and 6 bases at J, leaving 5 bases unmatched. CDR3 bases: TGTGCCAGCAGTCCCGGACAGGGAAAGACCCAGTACTTC. Its protein is CASSPGQGKTQYF.

Ten or more counts support this clonotype. This chain joins TRBV20-1 and TRBJ1-1; no clear D. The V end was cut by 1 base, the J end by 0 bases, with 12 bases between. CDR1 and CDR2 (germline): DFQATT, SNEGSKA (reference sequence). The CDR3 runs 15 residues. The CDR3 DNA reads as TGCAGTGCTAGAGGGGCCTCTCCTATGAACACTGAAGCTTTCTTT. Amino acid sequence: CSARGASPMNTEAFF.

This clonotype was picked up many times. This chain connects TRBV29-1 to TRBJ1-2; D is uncertain. CDR3 length: 13 amino acids. CDR1 is SQVTM, CDR2 ANQGSEA, per germline. Trimming took off 8 bases at V and 2 bases at J, with 15 bases between the two ends. CDR3 nucleotides: TGCAGCACTCCCCTTGAAGCGAACTATGGCTACACCTTC. Protein sequence: CSTPLEANYGYTF. Variable domain in full (rest from reference TRBV29-1 and TRBJ1-2): SAVISQKPSRDICQRGTSLTIQCQVDSQVTMMFWYRQQPGQSLTLIATANQGSEATYESGFVIDKFPISRPNLTFSTLTVSNMSPEDSSIYLCSTPLEANYGYTFGSGTRLTVV.

This clonotype was picked up many times. The chain joins TRBV27 to TRBJ2-5; 9 bases map to TRBD1. CDR1 MNHEY and CDR2 SMNVEV come from the germline V gene (reference sequence). The CDR3 runs 15 residues. J was trimmed by 1 base and V by 10 bases; bases with no gene match: 10. CDR3 nucleotide sequence: TGTGCCACACGGGACAGGGCTTTCCCCCAAGAGACCCAGTACTTC. Translating it yields CATRDRAFPQETQYF.

This clonotype was detected many times. The chain is built from TRBV6-2 or TRBV6-3 and TRBJ1-5; no clear D gene. The CDR3 length is 14 residues. Trimming took off 2 bases at V and 7 bases at J, with 12 bases between the two ends. Germline CDR1 and CDR2: MNHEY and SVGEGT. CDR3 sequence reads: CASSYVGSRQPQHF. The CDR3 DNA is TGTGCCAGCAGTTACGTGGGGTCGCGGCAGCCCCAGCATTTT.

In its sample, this clonotype was seen many times. The rearrangement joins TRBV4-1 to TRBJ2-7, with D hard to call. V was pared by 0 bases and J by 0 bases, with 12 bases between. Germline V gene lookup returns CDR1 MGHRA and CDR2 YSYEKL. The CDR3 has 16 amino acids. The CDR3: CASSQDSRQSSYEQYF. The CDR3 DNA reads TGCGCCAGCAGCCAAGATAGTAGGCAGAGCTCCTACGAGCAGTACTTC.

This chain joins TRBV6-1 and TRBJ2-7; TRBD2 matches 9 bases. Germline CDR1 and CDR2: MNHNS and SASEGT. CDR3 length equals 14 residues. Trimming cost V 8 bases and J 2 bases; bases outside gene matches: 7. The CDR3 spells CASLSPSGTYEQYF. For the CDR3, the DNA is TGTGCCAGCCTTTCTCCTAGCGGGACCTACGAGCAGTACTTC.

This clonotype was recorded a few times. Just one base apart from a much larger clone, this may be a read error. V and J are TRBV7-8 and TRBJ1-6; D uncertain. CDR1 and CDR2 from the germline V gene are SGHVS and FQNEAQ. Trimming removed 4 bases from V and 14 bases from J, with 18 bases in between. This CDR3 is 14 amino acids long. The CDR3 region has the DNA TGTGCCAGCAGCTCCAAAGGGCTCCCTTATACCCTCCACTTT. Translated: CASSSKGLPYTLHF.

This clonotype appeared many times. This rearrangement joins TRBV13 to TRBJ2-7, with TRBD1 identical over 8 bases. The CDR3 is made up of 13 amino acids. Germline values: CDR1 PRHDT, CDR2 FYEKMQ (reference sequence). The V and J ends lost 5 bases and 4 bases, in that order; junction bases with no gene match: 4. DNA for the CDR3: TGTGCCAGCAGCGTGGGACAGGTATACGAGCAGTACTTC. Its translation: CASSVGQVYEQYF.